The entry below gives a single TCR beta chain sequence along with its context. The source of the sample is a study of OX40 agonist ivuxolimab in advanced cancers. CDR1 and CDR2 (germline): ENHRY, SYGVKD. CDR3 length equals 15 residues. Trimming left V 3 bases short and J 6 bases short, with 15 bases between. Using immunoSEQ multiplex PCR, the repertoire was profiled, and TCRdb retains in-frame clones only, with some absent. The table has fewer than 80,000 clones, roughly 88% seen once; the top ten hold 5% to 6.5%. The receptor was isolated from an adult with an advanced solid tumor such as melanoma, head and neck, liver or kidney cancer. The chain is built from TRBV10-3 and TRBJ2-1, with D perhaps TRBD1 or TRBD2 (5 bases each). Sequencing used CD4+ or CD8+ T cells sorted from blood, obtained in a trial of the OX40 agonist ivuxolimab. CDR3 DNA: TGTGCCATCAGTGAAATAATCGGGACGATCAATGAGCAGTTCTTC. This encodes CAISEIIGTINEQFF.